Listed below are T cell receptor beta chains from one sample, sequenced in a study of shared clonotypes between healthy human individuals. Produced via immunoSEQ multiplex PCR; TCRdb's table is partial and in-frame only. The sample carries roughly 490,000 clones, about 82% recorded once. Sequencing was done on a sample of PBMCs. These receptors were obtained from a woman between 35 and 50 years old in good health. Some clones in this sample may be carry-over from other donors' samples. CDR3s include the opening cysteine and the closing phenylalanine or tryptophan. D genes are given only for firm matches. Clone size is stated in some rows and not others, as once, few, many or a class when expanded.

V gene: TRBV28; clone size: .; D gene: .; J gene: TRBJ2-3; CDR3 protein: CASSFAWTDTDTQYF; CDR3 DNA: TGTGCCAGCAGTTTCGCGTGGACAGACACAGATACGCAGTATTTT
V gene: TRBV21-1; clone size: .; D gene: .; J gene: TRBJ2-7; CDR3 protein: CASTQMRRGNFVYEQYF; CDR3 DNA: TGTGCCAGCACCCAAATGAGACGAGGAAACTTTGTCTACGAGCAGTACTTC
V gene: TRBV5-4; clone size: .; D gene: TRBD2; J gene: TRBJ2-2; CDR3 protein: CASSPKTSSYTGELFF; CDR3 DNA: TGTGCCAGCAGCCCGAAGACTAGCTCATACACCGGGGAGCTGTTTTTT
V gene: TRBV10-3; clone size: .; D gene: TRBD1; J gene: TRBJ2-7; CDR3 protein: CAISETGAYEQYF; CDR3 DNA: TGTGCCATCAGTGAGACAGGGGCCTACGAGCAGTACTTC
V gene: TRBV11-2; clone size: .; D gene: .; J gene: TRBJ2-2; CDR3 protein: CASSPTGFGGELFF; CDR3 DNA: TGTGCCAGCAGCCCTACAGGGTTCGGCGGGGAGCTGTTTTTT
V gene: TRBV15; clone size: .; D gene: .; J gene: TRBJ1-4; CDR3 protein: CATSRDPGEKLFF; CDR3 DNA: TGTGCCACCAGCAGAGATCCGGGGGAAAAACTGTTTTTT
V gene: TRBV2; clone size: .; D gene: .; J gene: TRBJ1-2; CDR3 protein: CASSDHPGADYGYTF; CDR3 DNA: TGTGCCAGCAGTGACCACCCAGGGGCCGACTATGGCTACACCTTC
V gene: TRBV7-2; clone size: .; D gene: TRBD2; J gene: TRBJ2-7; CDR3 protein: CASSPRTSGTYEQYF; CDR3 DNA: TGTGCCAGCAGCCCGAGGACTAGCGGGACCTACGAGCAGTACTTC
V gene: TRBV7-3; clone size: .; D gene: TRBD2; J gene: TRBJ2-2; CDR3 protein: CASSYTSGPNTGELFF; CDR3 DNA: TGTGCCAGCAGTTATACTAGCGGTCCGAACACCGGGGAGCTGTTTTTT
V gene: TRBV11-2; clone size: .; D gene: TRBD1; J gene: TRBJ1-3; CDR3 protein: CASSLDGTDGNTIYF; CDR3 DNA: TGTGCCAGCAGCTTAGATGGGACAGACGGGAACACCATATATTTT
V gene: TRBV7-2; clone size: .; D gene: TRBD2; J gene: TRBJ2-2; CDR3 protein: CASSFLGTSSTGELFF; CDR3 DNA: TGTGCCAGCAGCTTTTTGGGGACTAGCTCCACCGGGGAGCTGTTTTTT
V gene: TRBV11-2; clone size: .; D gene: .; J gene: TRBJ1-3; CDR3 protein: CASSRVGTPYSGNTIYF; CDR3 DNA: TGTGCCAGCAGCCGCGTAGGGACACCGTACTCTGGAAACACCATATATTTT
V gene: TRBV5-1; clone size: .; D gene: .; J gene: TRBJ2-7; CDR3 protein: CASSLDRTAYEQYF; CDR3 DNA: TGCGCCAGCAGCTTGGACAGGACCGCCTACGAGCAGTACTTC
V gene: TRBV5-6; clone size: few; D gene: .; J gene: TRBJ1-4; CDR3 protein: CASSQTDEKLFF; CDR3 DNA: TGTGCCAGCAGCCAGACAGACGAAAAACTGTTTTTT
V gene: TRBV7-9; clone size: many; D gene: .; J gene: TRBJ1-2; CDR3 protein: CASSFLTGGNGYTF; CDR3 DNA: TGTGCCAGCAGCTTTCTGACAGGAGGGAATGGCTACACCTTC
V gene: TRBV9; clone size: .; D gene: .; J gene: TRBJ2-5; CDR3 protein: CASSVDGRGEETQYF; CDR3 DNA: TGTGCCAGCAGCGTAGATGGCAGGGGGGAAGAGACCCAGTACTTC
V gene: TRBV19; clone size: .; D gene: TRBD2; J gene: TRBJ2-7; CDR3 protein: CASSTTWTSGIYEQYF; CDR3 DNA: TGTGCCAGTAGTACTACCTGGACTAGCGGGATCTACGAGCAGTACTTC
V gene: TRBV5-5; clone size: .; D gene: .; J gene: TRBJ1-1; CDR3 protein: CASSLVVGGNTEAFF; CDR3 DNA: TGTGCCAGCAGCTTGGTAGTCGGGGGGAACACTGAAGCTTTCTTT
V gene: TRBV6-9; clone size: .; D gene: TRBD2; J gene: TRBJ2-7; CDR3 protein: CASSRLAGGYEQYF; CDR3 DNA: TGTGCCAGCAGTCGACTAGCGGGAGGCTACGAGCAGTACTTC
V gene: TRBV5-1; clone size: .; D gene: .; J gene: TRBJ2-1; CDR3 protein: CASSLGETDEQFF; CDR3 DNA: TGCGCCAGCAGCTTAGGGGAGACGGATGAGCAGTTCTTC
V gene: TRBV27; clone size: many; D gene: TRBD1; J gene: TRBJ1-5; CDR3 protein: CASSFGTGGEQPQHF; CDR3 DNA: TGTGCCAGCAGTTTTGGGACAGGGGGGGAACAGCCCCAGCATTTT
V gene: TRBV7-9; clone size: .; D gene: .; J gene: TRBJ1-1; CDR3 protein: CASSPRSSGMNTEAFF; CDR3 DNA: TGTGCCAGCAGCCCCAGATCGTCAGGGATGAACACTGAAGCTTTCTTT
V gene: TRBV5-1; clone size: .; D gene: .; J gene: TRBJ2-3; CDR3 protein: CASSSWRRTDTQYF; CDR3 DNA: TGCGCCAGCAGCTCCTGGAGGCGCACAGATACGCAGTATTTT
V gene: TRBV7-9; clone size: once; D gene: .; J gene: TRBJ1-3; CDR3 protein: CASSRDSLLAGNTIYF; CDR3 DNA: TGTGCCAGCAGTCGAGACAGCCTGCTTGCGGGAAACACCATATATTTT
V gene: TRBV5-4; clone size: once; D gene: TRBD2; J gene: TRBJ2-1; CDR3 protein: CASSPGLDNEQFF; CDR3 DNA: TGTGCCAGCAGCCCGGGACTAGACAATGAGCAGTTCTTC
V gene: TRBV28; clone size: once; D gene: TRBD2; J gene: TRBJ2-1; CDR3 protein: CASSRGGGYNEQFF; CDR3 DNA: TGTGCCAGCAGCCGGGGGGGAGGGTACAATGAGCAGTTCTTC
V gene: TRBV18; clone size: .; D gene: TRBD2; J gene: TRBJ2-7; CDR3 protein: CASSLPTSGYEQYF; CDR3 DNA: TGTGCCAGCTCACTTCCGACTAGCGGCTACGAGCAGTACTTC
V gene: TRBV7-8; clone size: .; D gene: TRBD1; J gene: TRBJ2-1; CDR3 protein: CASSLASGTGGYERVVNEQFF; CDR3 DNA: TGTGCCAGCAGCTTAGCATCCGGGACAGGGGGCTATGAGCGGGTCGTGAATGAGCAGTTCTTC
V gene: TRBV7-9; clone size: .; D gene: .; J gene: TRBJ2-7; CDR3 protein: CASSPHRTGRAEQYF; CDR3 DNA: TGTGCCAGCAGCCCCCACCGGACAGGGAGGGCCGAGCAGTACTTC
V gene: TRBV29-1; clone size: .; D gene: .; J gene: TRBJ2-3; CDR3 protein: CSVDDLYTQYF; CDR3 DNA: TGCAGCGTTGACGACCTGTATACGCAGTATTTT
V gene: TRBV28; clone size: .; D gene: TRBD2; J gene: TRBJ2-7; CDR3 protein: CASSPGTSVYEQYF; CDR3 DNA: TGTGCCAGCAGCCCCGGGACTAGCGTCTACGAGCAGTACTTC
V gene: TRBV11-2; clone size: .; D gene: TRBD2; J gene: TRBJ2-7; CDR3 protein: CASSYGTSGSNEQYF; CDR3 DNA: TGTGCCAGCAGCTATGGGACTAGCGGGAGCAACGAGCAGTACTTC
V gene: TRBV2; clone size: .; D gene: .; J gene: TRBJ2-7; CDR3 protein: CASTLRPYEQYF; CDR3 DNA: TGTGCCAGCACCCTCCGGCCCTACGAGCAGTACTTC
V gene: TRBV7-6; clone size: .; D gene: TRBD1; J gene: TRBJ2-2; CDR3 protein: CASSLDRGLSGELFF; CDR3 DNA: TGTGCCAGCAGCTTAGACAGGGGGCTTTCCGGGGAGCTGTTTTTT
V gene: TRBV28; clone size: once; D gene: TRBD1; J gene: TRBJ1-4; CDR3 protein: CASSLSGQGEKLFF; CDR3 DNA: TGTGCCAGCAGTCTGTCCGGACAGGGAGAAAAACTGTTTTTT
V gene: TRBV6-4; clone size: .; D gene: TRBD2; J gene: TRBJ2-3; CDR3 protein: CASSRLAGGGDTQYF; CDR3 DNA: TGTGCCAGCAGCCGTCTAGCGGGAGGAGGGGATACGCAGTATTTT
V gene: TRBV7-2; clone size: .; D gene: .; J gene: TRBJ2-3; CDR3 protein: CASSLIGSTDTQYF; CDR3 DNA: TGTGCCAGCAGCTTAATCGGGAGCACAGATACGCAGTATTTT
V gene: TRBV28; clone size: .; D gene: TRBD1; J gene: TRBJ1-4; CDR3 protein: CASTEGGMANEKLFF; CDR3 DNA: TGTGCCAGCACCGAAGGGGGCATGGCTAATGAAAAACTGTTTTTT
V gene: TRBV18; clone size: .; D gene: TRBD2; J gene: TRBJ2-5; CDR3 protein: CASSPNLAGPQETQYF; CDR3 DNA: TGTGCCAGCTCACCAAATCTAGCGGGACCCCAAGAGACCCAGTACTTC
V gene: TRBV14; clone size: once; D gene: TRBD2; J gene: TRBJ2-7; CDR3 protein: CASSPSGVYEQYF; CDR3 DNA: TGTGCCAGCAGTCCTAGCGGGGTCTACGAGCAGTACTTC
V gene: TRBV9; clone size: .; D gene: .; J gene: TRBJ2-3; CDR3 protein: CASSVKGLAPLDTQYF; CDR3 DNA: TGTGCCAGCAGCGTTAAGGGGCTAGCCCCTTTGGATACGCAGTATTTT
V gene: TRBV7-2; clone size: many; D gene: .; J gene: TRBJ2-3; CDR3 protein: CASSLGRSTDTQYF; CDR3 DNA: TGTGCCAGCAGCTTAGGTCGTTCCACAGATACGCAGTATTTT
V gene: TRBV30; clone size: .; D gene: TRBD2; J gene: TRBJ2-5; CDR3 protein: CAWGPGTSGGETQYF; CDR3 DNA: TGTGCCTGGGGGCCCGGGACTAGCGGCGGAGAGACCCAGTACTTC
V gene: TRBV18; clone size: .; D gene: .; J gene: TRBJ2-3; CDR3 protein: CASSPEVAGTDTQYF; CDR3 DNA: TGTGCCAGCTCACCAGAGGTAGCGGGCACAGATACGCAGTATTTT
V gene: TRBV28; clone size: once; D gene: TRBD1; J gene: TRBJ1-1; CDR3 protein: CASSLGDRLTSMNTEAFF; CDR3 DNA: TGTGCCAGCAGTTTAGGGGACAGGCTTACTTCCATGAACACTGAAGCTTTCTTT